These T cell receptor beta chains were read from a single sample in a study of cytomegalovirus exposure and HLA in healthy donors. The repertoire was sequenced with immunoSEQ multiplex PCR; TCRdb's copy has only in-frame clones and lacks some. Here the sample spans about 72,000 clones, about four fifths being singletons. Specimen: PBMCs. The receptors were gathered from a man younger than 30 in good health and CMV-seronegative. Each CDR3 is given with its conserved first and last residue. Fields, in order: V gene, D gene, J gene, clone size, CDR3 length, CDR3 protein, CDR3 DNA. D genes are given only for firm matches. Clone size, where shown, is once, few, many, or a class for clones that have expanded.

v_gene: TRBV6-6
d_gene: .
j_gene: TRBJ2-7
abundance: .
len: 14
CDR3aa: CASSYDHREYEQYF
CDR3nt: TGTGCCAGCAGTTACGATCACAGGGAATACGAGCAGTACTTC

v_gene: TRBV2
d_gene: .
j_gene: TRBJ2-7
abundance: .
len: 13
CDR3aa: CASSAVSSYEQYF
CDR3nt: TGTGCCAGCAGTGCGGTTAGCTCCTACGAGCAGTACTTC

v_gene: TRBV2
d_gene: .
j_gene: TRBJ1-2
abundance: .
len: 13
CDR3aa: CASRQETNYGYTF
CDR3nt: TGTGCCAGCAGACAGGAGACGAACTATGGCTACACCTTC

v_gene: TRBV19
d_gene: TRBD2
j_gene: TRBJ2-1
abundance: once
len: 16
CDR3aa: CAAGGLAALGGGEQFF
CDR3nt: TGTGCCGCAGGGGGACTAGCGGCTCTGGGAGGTGGCGAGCAGTTCTTC

v_gene: TRBV2
d_gene: TRBD2
j_gene: TRBJ2-1
abundance: .
len: 13
CDR3aa: CARLAGINNEQFF
CDR3nt: TGTGCCAGGCTAGCGGGGATAAACAATGAGCAGTTCTTC

v_gene: TRBV19
d_gene: TRBD1
j_gene: TRBJ1-4
abundance: .
len: 16
CDR3aa: CASSIGTGQANEKLFF
CDR3nt: TGTGCCAGTAGTATAGGTACGGGACAGGCGAATGAAAAACTGTTTTTT

v_gene: TRBV27
d_gene: TRBD2
j_gene: TRBJ2-1
abundance: .
len: 16
CDR3aa: CASSSGTSGYYNEQFF
CDR3nt: TGTGCCAGCAGTTCTGGGACTAGCGGTTACTACAATGAGCAGTTCTTC

v_gene: TRBV9
d_gene: .
j_gene: TRBJ2-2
abundance: few
len: 17
CDR3aa: CASSDRLIKANTGELFF
CDR3nt: TGTGCCAGCAGCGACCGACTTATTAAAGCTAACACCGGGGAGCTGTTTTTT

v_gene: TRBV27
d_gene: .
j_gene: TRBJ2-5
abundance: .
len: 13
CDR3aa: CASSPQGRETQYF
CDR3nt: TGTGCCAGCAGCCCCCAGGGGAGAGAGACCCAGTACTTC

v_gene: TRBV28
d_gene: TRBD1
j_gene: TRBJ1-2
abundance: .
len: 13
CDR3aa: CASSGQANYGYTF
CDR3nt: TGTGCCAGCAGTGGACAGGCAAACTATGGCTACACCTTC

v_gene: TRBV12-5
d_gene: TRBD2
j_gene: TRBJ2-3
abundance: .
len: 16
CDR3aa: CASGSGLAGYTDTQYF
CDR3nt: TGTGCTAGTGGTTCCGGACTAGCGGGGTACACAGATACGCAGTATTTT

v_gene: TRBV5-6
d_gene: TRBD1
j_gene: TRBJ2-3
abundance: few
len: 14
CDR3aa: CASSSRNRGDTQYF
CDR3nt: TGTGCCAGCAGCTCACGTAACAGGGGAGATACGCAGTATTTT

v_gene: TRBV27
d_gene: TRBD2
j_gene: TRBJ2-7
abundance: .
len: 15
CDR3aa: CASSFLVGGSYEQYF
CDR3nt: TGTGCCAGCAGTTTTTTGGTGGGAGGGTCCTACGAGCAGTACTTC

v_gene: TRBV5-1
d_gene: TRBD1
j_gene: TRBJ1-2
abundance: .
len: 14
CDR3aa: CASSPQGAASGYTF
CDR3nt: TGCGCCAGCAGCCCACAGGGGGCTGCGTCTGGCTACACCTTC

v_gene: TRBV2
d_gene: .
j_gene: TRBJ1-1
abundance: .
len: 13
CDR3aa: CASSPGPGVESFF
CDR3nt: TGTGCCAGCAGTCCGGGGCCGGGGGTAGAGTCCTTCTTT

v_gene: TRBV7-6
d_gene: TRBD1
j_gene: TRBJ2-5
abundance: .
len: 15
CDR3aa: CASSSDRDSKETQYF
CDR3nt: TGTGCCAGCAGCTCAGACAGGGATTCTAAAGAGACCCAGTACTTC

v_gene: TRBV12-5
d_gene: TRBD2
j_gene: TRBJ2-5
abundance: few
len: 13
CDR3aa: CASGGGLQETQYF
CDR3nt: TGTGCTAGTGGGGGGGGACTACAAGAGACCCAGTACTTC

v_gene: TRBV4-3
d_gene: TRBD1
j_gene: TRBJ1-2
abundance: .
len: 13
CDR3aa: CASSQGTGVGYTF
CDR3nt: TGCGCCAGCAGCCAGGGCACAGGGGTTGGCTACACCTTC

v_gene: TRBV11-2
d_gene: .
j_gene: TRBJ2-1
abundance: .
len: 16
CDR3aa: CASSSPTGISYNEQFF
CDR3nt: TGTGCCAGCAGCTCCCCGACAGGCATCTCCTACAATGAGCAGTTCTTC

v_gene: TRBV9
d_gene: TRBD2
j_gene: TRBJ2-7
abundance: .
len: 14
CDR3aa: CASSSRLAAYEQYF
CDR3nt: TGTGCCAGCAGCTCCCGACTAGCGGCTTACGAGCAGTACTTC

v_gene: TRBV19
d_gene: .
j_gene: TRBJ2-3
abundance: .
len: 14
CDR3aa: CASSTDLSTDTQYF
CDR3nt: TGTGCCAGTAGTACGGACTTGAGCACAGATACGCAGTATTTT

v_gene: TRBV5-1
d_gene: TRBD1
j_gene: TRBJ2-1
abundance: .
len: 15
CDR3aa: CASSVGQGYYNEQFF
CDR3nt: TGCGCCAGCAGCGTGGGACAGGGATATTACAATGAGCAGTTCTTC

v_gene: TRBV4-1
d_gene: .
j_gene: TRBJ2-7
abundance: .
len: 15
CDR3aa: CASSQDRSREGEQYF
CDR3nt: TGCGCCAGCAGCCAAGACCGCAGCAGGGAAGGCGAGCAGTACTTC

v_gene: TRBV4-2
d_gene: TRBD2
j_gene: TRBJ2-7
abundance: .
len: 15
CDR3aa: CASSQDPAGSYEQYF
CDR3nt: TGTGCCAGCAGCCAAGATCCAGCGGGATCCTACGAGCAGTACTTC

v_gene: TRBV10-3
d_gene: .
j_gene: TRBJ2-2
abundance: .
len: 17
CDR3aa: CAISETKGQVDTGELFF
CDR3nt: TGTGCCATCAGTGAGACGAAAGGCCAGGTTGACACCGGGGAGCTGTTTTTT

v_gene: TRBV27
d_gene: TRBD2
j_gene: TRBJ2-1
abundance: .
len: 19
CDR3aa: CASSFIWTSGSRDYNEQFF
CDR3nt: TGTGCCAGCAGTTTTATCTGGACTAGCGGGTCCCGCGACTACAATGAGCAGTTCTTC

v_gene: TRBV18
d_gene: .
j_gene: TRBJ2-6
abundance: .
len: 15
CDR3aa: CASSPSSSGANVLTF
CDR3nt: TGTGCCAGCTCACCGTCCAGCTCTGGGGCCAACGTCCTGACTTTC

v_gene: TRBV6-5
d_gene: TRBD1
j_gene: TRBJ1-1
abundance: .
len: 13
CDR3aa: CASRRGQGSEAFF
CDR3nt: TGTGCCAGCAGACGAGGACAGGGCTCTGAAGCTTTCTTT

v_gene: TRBV7-9
d_gene: TRBD2
j_gene: TRBJ2-3
abundance: .
len: 16
CDR3aa: CASSLGGLANTDTQYF
CDR3nt: TGTGCCAGCAGCTTAGGGGGACTAGCGAACACAGATACGCAGTATTTT

v_gene: TRBV10-2
d_gene: .
j_gene: TRBJ2-7
abundance: .
len: 17
CDR3aa: CASSESSGGARSYEQYF
CDR3nt: TGCGCCAGCAGTGAGTCAAGTGGTGGAGCCCGCTCCTACGAGCAGTACTTC

v_gene: TRBV7-9
d_gene: .
j_gene: TRBJ2-7
abundance: .
len: 14
CDR3aa: CASNDTKGAYEQYF
CDR3nt: TGTGCCAGCAACGACACCAAGGGGGCCTACGAGCAGTACTTC

v_gene: TRBV9
d_gene: TRBD1
j_gene: TRBJ2-3
abundance: .
len: 16
CDR3aa: CASSVQQGDGTDTQYF
CDR3nt: TGTGCCAGCAGCGTCCAACAGGGGGACGGCACAGATACGCAGTATTTT

v_gene: TRBV7-6
d_gene: TRBD2
j_gene: TRBJ2-7
abundance: .
len: 14
CDR3aa: CASSVSGGIDEQYF
CDR3nt: TGTGCCAGCAGCGTTAGCGGGGGGATCGACGAGCAGTACTTC

v_gene: TRBV5-4
d_gene: .
j_gene: TRBJ2-7
abundance: .
len: 16
CDR3aa: CASSLAGPKGGREQYF
CDR3nt: TGTGCCAGCAGCTTGGCCGGTCCTAAAGGGGGTCGCGAGCAGTACTTC

v_gene: TRBV6-5
d_gene: .
j_gene: TRBJ1-2
abundance: .
len: 16
CDR3aa: CASSYGGNTRAYGYTF
CDR3nt: TGTGCCAGCAGTTACGGAGGTAACACTAGGGCCTATGGCTACACCTTC

v_gene: TRBV25-1
d_gene: .
j_gene: TRBJ2-6
abundance: .
len: 17
CDR3aa: CASISGAKISGANVLTF
CDR3nt: TGTGCCAGCATTTCAGGGGCGAAAATCTCTGGGGCCAACGTCCTGACTTTC

v_gene: TRBV18
d_gene: .
j_gene: TRBJ1-4
abundance: .
len: 15
CDR3aa: CASSPQSGRNEKLFF
CDR3nt: TGTGCCAGCTCACCTCAGTCAGGGCGAAATGAAAAACTGTTTTTT

v_gene: TRBV7-9
d_gene: .
j_gene: TRBJ2-7
abundance: .
len: 14
CDR3aa: CASSPLGTSYEQYF
CDR3nt: TGTGCCAGCAGCCCGTTAGGGACATCCTACGAGCAGTACTTC

v_gene: TRBV28
d_gene: .
j_gene: TRBJ1-4
abundance: .
len: 9
CDR3aa: CATSRKLFF
CDR3nt: TGTGCCACCAGCCGAAAACTGTTTTTT

v_gene: TRBV11-2
d_gene: TRBD1
j_gene: TRBJ1-3
abundance: .
len: 17
CDR3aa: CASSLAPGTGAGNTIYF
CDR3nt: TGTGCCAGCAGCTTAGCCCCCGGGACAGGGGCTGGAAACACCATATATTTT

v_gene: TRBV29-1
d_gene: TRBD1
j_gene: TRBJ2-1
abundance: .
len: 13
CDR3aa: CSVLGTGFNEQFF
CDR3nt: TGCAGCGTCCTCGGGACAGGGTTCAATGAGCAGTTCTTC

v_gene: TRBV6-5
d_gene: .
j_gene: TRBJ2-3
abundance: .
len: 14
CDR3aa: CASSLRDIGDTQYF
CDR3nt: TGTGCCAGCAGTCTAAGGGACATCGGAGATACGCAGTATTTT

v_gene: TRBV9
d_gene: TRBD2
j_gene: TRBJ2-7
abundance: .
len: 15
CDR3aa: CASSALAGASYEQYF
CDR3nt: TGTGCCAGCAGCGCCCTAGCGGGGGCCTCCTACGAGCAGTACTTC

v_gene: TRBV7-2
d_gene: .
j_gene: TRBJ2-7
abundance: few
len: 13
CDR3aa: CASSSVADYEQYF
CDR3nt: TGTGCCAGCAGCTCCGTAGCGGACTACGAGCAGTACTTC

v_gene: TRBV30
d_gene: TRBD2
j_gene: TRBJ2-3
abundance: .
len: 16
CDR3aa: CAWSLLAGGRTDTQYF
CDR3nt: TGTGCCTGGAGTCTTCTGGCGGGGGGGCGGACAGATACGCAGTATTTT